These 25 T cell receptor beta chains originate from one sample sequenced in a study of shared clonotypes between healthy human individuals. Method: immunoSEQ multiplex PCR; TCRdb's copy keeps in-frame clones and lacks some. The profile shows 110,000 or so clones, approximately 70% of them singletons. The sequenced material came from memory CD8+ T cells sorted from blood. Specified subset: CD45RO+ cells pooled with CCR7-negative TemRA cells. These receptors were taken from a woman aged 25-40 years in good health.

V usage is TRBV15 and J usage is TRBJ2-6; no definite D call. Trimming cost V 8 bases and J 1 base, with 6 bases left between them. In germline, CDR1 is LNHNV, CDR2 YYDKDF (reference sequence). The CDR3 spans 13 residues. CDR3 region: CATSRSGANVLTF. The DNA of the CDR3 is TGTGCCACCTCGCGTTCTGGGGCCAACGTCCTGACTTTC.

Comments on this clone: Additional DNA sequences in this sample encode the identical CDR3. The chain employs TRBV7-9 and TRBJ2-1, with a possible D match to TRBD2 (6 bases). The length of the CDR3 is 14 residues. The V gene lost 3 bases and the J gene lost 5 bases, with 11 bases spanning the gap. CDR1 and CDR2 (germline): SEHNR, FQNEAQ (reference sequence). In nucleotides, the CDR3 is TGTGCCAGCAGCTTGGGGACTGGGGACAATGAGCAGTTCTTC. Its protein product is CASSLGTGDNEQFF.

The J gene is TRBJ2-5, the V gene TRBV5-4; 11 nucleotides match TRBD2. With the DNA end fitting TRBJ2-7 better, the J assignment may be wrong. CDR1 is SGHNT and CDR2 is YYREEE in the germline V gene (reference sequence). The CDR3 has 15 residues. The CDR3 nucleotides read TGTGCCAGCAGCGTAGGGACTAGCGGAACCTACGAGCAGTACTTC. It codes for CASSVGTSGTYEQYF.

This chain uses TRBV5-4 with TRBJ1-3; D remains ambiguous. This CDR3 is 12 amino acids long. CDR1 and CDR2 (germline): SGHNT, YYREEE (reference sequence). Trimming pared 4 bases from V and 2 bases from J, leaving 4 bases between. The CDR3 DNA follows: TGTGCCAGCAGCATGCCTGGAAACACCATATATTTT. Protein: CASSMPGNTIYF.

V gene TRBV11-2 combines with J gene TRBJ2-1; possibly TRBD1 or TRBD2 for D (5 bases each). CDR3 length: 16 residues. Trimming took 4 bases from V and 1 from J, leaving 14 bases between them. CDR1 is SGHAT and CDR2 is FQNNGV in the germline V gene. The DNA for the CDR3 is TGTGCCAGCAGCTCGATGGGGGATCCGTCCTACAATGAGCAGTTCTTC. Protein product: CASSSMGDPSYNEQFF.

This clone was counted between two and nine times. The chain carries TRBV19 and TRBJ1-1, with D maybe TRBD1 (5 bases). V was shortened by 6 bases and J by 1 base, with 9 bases between the two germline ends. The CDR3 is made up of 13 amino acids. Germline V gene lookup returns CDR1 LNHDA and CDR2 SQIVND (reference sequence). The CDR3 DNA sequence: TGTGCCAGTAGCAATACAGGGAACACTGAAGCTTTCTTT. Its protein product is CASSNTGNTEAFF.

This clone was recorded once. The V and J genes are TRBV10-3 and TRBJ2-7; D is unresolved. The length of the CDR3 is 12 residues. Trimming removed 6 bases from V and 6 bases from J, with 12 bases in between. From germline, CDR1 is ENHRY and CDR2 SYGVKD. This CDR3 is CAIRPTEGEQYF. Here the CDR3 DNA reads TGTGCCATCAGACCGACCGAAGGCGAGCAGTACTTC.

The genes are TRBV28 and TRBJ1-5; tentatively, D is TRBD1 (5 bases). Germline V gives CDR1 MDHEN, CDR2 SYDVKM. The length of the CDR3 is 16 residues. V was trimmed by 6 bases and J by 0 bases, leaving 15 bases between them. CDR3 DNA: TGTGCCAGCAGGAACCCAGAGGGGTATAGCAATCAGCCCCAGCATTTT. Translated: CASRNPEGYSNQPQHF.

This clone was detected a few times. CDR3 nucleotides: TGCAGCGTTGATATCCAAACCGGGGAGCTGTTTTTT. Translating gives CSVDIQTGELFF. The chain is built from TRBV29-1 and TRBJ2-2; D gene uncertain. Germline V gives CDR1 SQVTM, CDR2 ANQGSEA. This CDR3 spans 12 amino acids. V lost 3 bases and J 5 bases, leaving 7 bases between the germline ends.

This clone was counted a single time. V and J are TRBV9 and TRBJ2-3, with no clear D. V was clipped by 4 bases and J by 7 bases, with 19 bases between them. The CDR3 runs 15 residues. Germline CDR1 and CDR2: SGDLS and YYNGEE. This CDR3 reads CASSPPLGGWYTQYF. As DNA, the CDR3 is TGTGCCAGCAGCCCGCCTCTTGGTGGTTGGTATACGCAGTATTTT.

This chain links TRBV9 with TRBJ2-7; D possibly uses TRBD1 or TRBD2 (5 bases each). CDR1 and CDR2 from the germline V gene are SGDLS and YYNGEE. The length of the CDR3 is 13 residues. The V and J ends lost 3 bases and 3 bases respectively, with 10 bases between them. The CDR3 nucleotides are TGTGCCAGCAGCGCCGGGGACGGCTACGAGCAGTACTTC. Translation: CASSAGDGYEQYF.

The rearrangement uses TRBV11-3 and TRBJ2-7, with 16 bases identical to TRBD2. The trim removed 4 bases at V and 4 bases at J, leaving 10 bases unmatched. The CDR3 is 18 residues long. Looked up from germline, CDR1 is SGHNT and CDR2 is YENEEA. CDR3 protein: CASSSQGGTSGREYEQYF. In nucleotides, the CDR3 is TGTGCCAGCAGCTCTCAAGGTGGGACTAGCGGGAGGGAGTACGAGCAGTACTTC.

The chain combines TRBV28 with TRBJ2-5, with D tentatively TRBD2 (5 bases). Germline V gives CDR1 MDHEN, CDR2 SYDVKM. The CDR3 contains 17 residues. V gave up 4 bases and J gave up 2 bases, with 20 bases separating them. CDR3 region: CASSSLRGSRLQETQYF. The CDR3 region has the DNA TGTGCCAGCAGTTCTCTTAGAGGGTCGCGTCTACAAGAGACCCAGTACTTC. Filled out from reference TRBV28 and TRBJ2-5, the complete variable domain reads DVKVTQSSRYLVKRTGEKVFLECVQDMDHENMFWYRQDPGLGLRLIYFSYDVKMKEKGDIPEGYSVSREKKERFSLILESASTNQTSMYLCASSSLRGSRLQETQYFGPGTRLLVL.

This clone was seen at least ten times. The chain joins TRBV25-1 to TRBJ2-7; 9 positions match TRBD1. The V and J ends lost 8 bases and 1 base, in that order; junction bases with no gene match: 0. CDR3 length: 12 amino acids. Looked up from germline, CDR1 is MGHDK and CDR2 is SYGVNS. The CDR3 protein is CASGTGSYEQYF. CDR3 coding DNA: TGTGCCAGCGGGACAGGGTCCTACGAGCAGTACTTC.

This chain connects TRBV28 to TRBJ2-7; 9 bases agree with TRBD1. The J segment lost 0 bases and the V segment lost 5 bases, leaving 11 bases of the junction unmatched. The CDR3 is 17 amino acids. The germline gives CDR1 MDHEN, CDR2 SYDVKM. For the CDR3, the DNA is TGTGCCAGCAGTCATCCGACAGGGACAGGGTCCTCCTACGAGCAGTACTTC. The encoded protein is CASSHPTGTGSSYEQYF.

The rearrangement uses TRBV2 and TRBJ1-3; weak D call: TRBD1 (5 bases). The CDR3 is 15 amino acids. The V gene lost 2 bases and the J gene lost 2 bases, with 10 bases spanning the gap. CDR1 and CDR2 from the germline V gene are SNHLY and FYNNEI. In DNA form, the CDR3 reads TGTGCCAGCAGTGAAATGGGGGGAGCTGGAAACACCATATATTTT. It is translated as CASSEMGGAGNTIYF.

The V and J genes are TRBV7-2 and TRBJ2-5, with D tentatively TRBD1 (6 bases). V dropped 5 bases and J dropped 5 bases, with 21 bases sitting between them. The CDR3 consists of 16 residues. CDR1 and CDR2 from the germline V gene are SGHTA and FQGNSA. CDR3 sequence (DNA): TGTGCCAGCAGCATCCCCAGGGGTAGGATATCGGAGACCCAGTACTTC. Its translation: CASSIPRGRISETQYF.

The chain has TRBV5-6 and TRBJ2-3; the D gene could be TRBD1 or TRBD2 (5 bases each). This CDR3 is built from 15 residues. Germline V gene data show CDR1 as SGHDT and CDR2 as YYEEEE. V lost 3 bases and J lost 0, with 11 bases in between. Written as DNA, the CDR3 is TGTGCCAGCAGCTCCGGGGCCACAAGCACAGATACGCAGTATTTT. This codes for CASSSGATSTDTQYF.

The rearrangement uses TRBV6-5 and TRBJ2-5, with D unresolved. Looked up from germline, CDR1 is MNHEY and CDR2 is SVGAGI. The V end was cut by 4 bases, the J end by 3 bases, with 9 bases between. The CDR3 sequence is 13 residues long. As DNA, the CDR3 is TGTGCCAGCAGTTTATTAGGAGAAGAGACCCAGTACTTC. It specifies CASSLLGEETQYF.

The chain carries TRBV19 and TRBJ2-7; the match to TRBD1 covers 7 bases. There are 14 residues in the CDR3. Germline-derived CDR1 and CDR2 are LNHDA and SQIVND (reference sequence). V lost 6 bases, J lost 2 bases, and 7 bases stayed unmatched. The CDR3 here is CASSLRDSPYEQYF. The CDR3 DNA is TGTGCCAGTAGCCTCCGGGACAGCCCCTACGAGCAGTACTTC.

The chain is built from TRBV6-5 and TRBJ1-5; unclear D gene. Germline V gives CDR1 MNHEY, CDR2 SVGAGI. The CDR3 is 14 residues long. The V gene lost 4 bases and the J gene lost 4 bases, with 11 bases spanning the gap. The CDR3 spells CASSSGRRNQPQHF. DNA of the CDR3: TGTGCCAGCAGTTCCGGACGGAGGAATCAGCCCCAGCATTTT.

This chain connects TRBV5-1 to TRBJ2-2; D unresolved. The CDR3 is 13 amino acids. V was shortened by 0 bases and J by 6 bases, with 6 bases between the two germline ends. The germline V gene encodes CDR1 SGHRS and CDR2 YFSETQ. This CDR3 is CASSLVLSGELFF. CDR3 sequence (DNA): TGCGCCAGCAGCTTGGTGCTGTCCGGGGAGCTGTTTTTT.

The J gene is TRBJ2-3, the V gene TRBV9; unclear D gene. The V gene lost 0 bases and the J gene lost 1 base, with 12 bases spanning the gap. There are 16 residues in the CDR3. Germline CDR1 is SGDLS and CDR2 is YYNGEE. For the CDR3, the DNA is TGTGCCAGCAGCGTAGTCCCGCAAGACCGCACAGATACGCAGTATTTT. The encoded protein is CASSVVPQDRTDTQYF.

Concerning this clone itself: A single base separates this from a much larger clone, so it may be a read error. The chain couples TRBV7-9 to TRBJ2-7, with 11 bases that match TRBD2. The CDR3 totals 15 residues. J gave up 0 bases and V 5 bases, and 3 bases lay outside the gene matches. Germline values: CDR1 SEHNR, CDR2 FQNEAQ (reference sequence). CDR3 protein: CASSQGLAGSYEQYF. In nucleotides, the CDR3 is TGTGCCAGCAGCCAAGGACTAGCGGGCTCCTACGAGCAGTACTTC.

This rearrangement joins TRBV10-1 to TRBJ2-7; 7 bases fit TRBD1. The V gene end was trimmed by 10 bases and the J gene end by 2 bases; junction bases not matched to a gene: 14. Germline lookup yields CDR1 WNHNN and CDR2 SYGVQD (reference sequence). The CDR3 is 15 residues long. CDR3 in amino acids: CATPKGATSAYEQYF. The CDR3, as DNA: TGCGCCACCCCGAAGGGGGCGACTTCGGCCTACGAGCAGTACTTC.